Below are 30 T cell receptor beta chains sequenced from a single sample in a study of shared clonotypes between healthy human individuals. Naive CD8 cells comprised CD45RO-negative, CCR7-positively selected cells, excluding terminally differentiated effector memory CD45RA+ cells. Assay used: immunoSEQ multiplex PCR; TCRdb lists only in-frame clones, some missing. The repertoire includes about 2.1 million clones, about 93% of them detected once, and around 1.7% sits in the top ten. Sequenced sample: naive CD8+ T cells from PBMCs. Source of these receptors: a man aged 18 to 30 in good health. Some clones in this sample may be carry-over from other donors' samples.

The CDR3: CAILREGLNEQFF. In DNA, the CDR3 is TGTGCCATCCTGCGGGAGGGTCTCAATGAGCAGTTCTTC. This rearrangement joins TRBV10-3 to TRBJ2-1, with TRBD2 identical over 9 bases. The CDR3 runs to 13 residues. Germline loops: CDR1 ENHRY, CDR2 SYGVKD. The junction had 5 bases not matched to a gene; V was cut back by 8 bases and J by 6 bases.

The J gene is TRBJ1-1, the V gene TRBV5-4; no clear D gene. CDR1 is SGHNT and CDR2 is YYREEE in the germline V gene (reference sequence). Trimming took off 0 bases at V and 3 bases at J, with 6 bases between the two ends. CDR3 length: 13 amino acids. The CDR3 DNA reads TGTGCCAGCAGCTTGGCAGAAGACACTGAAGCTTTCTTT. It translates to CASSLAEDTEAFF.

J is TRBJ2-3 and V is TRBV30; the D call may be TRBD1 or TRBD2 (5 bases each). V lost 5 bases to trimming and J lost 0 bases, with 24 bases between them. Germline lookup yields CDR1 GTSNPN and CDR2 SVGIG (reference sequence). The CDR3 has 18 residues. In DNA, the CDR3 is TGTGCCTGGGGAGACAAATACCGGGACCCAACTAGCACAGATACGCAGTATTTT. Its protein is CAWGDKYRDPTSTDTQYF.

The chain carries TRBV7-3 and TRBJ1-1; 9 bases line up with TRBD1. Germline V gene sequence: CDR1 SGHTA, CDR2 FQGTGA. The junction had 9 bases not matched to a gene; V was cut back by 0 bases and J by 1 base. The CDR3 length is 18 residues. This CDR3 is CASSLTLVPGQGNTEAFF. CDR3 in DNA: TGTGCCAGCAGCTTAACTTTGGTCCCGGGACAGGGGAACACTGAAGCTTTCTTT.

The chain links TRBV9 to TRBJ2-5; D gene unclear. Looked up from germline, CDR1 is SGDLS and CDR2 is YYNGEE. This CDR3 region has 14 residues. V dropped 4 bases and J dropped 1 base, with 11 bases sitting between them. As DNA, the CDR3 is TGTGCCAGCAGCCTTTATGGGGTCCAAGAGACCCAGTACTTC. It specifies CASSLYGVQETQYF. The full variable domain, in which reference TRBV9 and TRBJ2-5 provide the parts outside the CDR3, is DSGVTQTPKHLITATGQRVTLRCSPRSGDLSVYWYQQSLDQGLQFLIQYYNGEERAKGNILERFSAQQFPDLHSELNLSSLELGDSALYFCASSLYGVQETQYFGPGTRLLVL.

The V gene is TRBV5-1, the J gene TRBJ2-7; TRBD1 matches 8 bases. Germline CDR1 reads SGHRS; CDR2 reads YFSETQ. The CDR3 has 16 residues. Trimming removed 0 bases from V and 3 bases from J; junction bases left unmatched: 8. CDR3: CASSLGPGTGFYEQYF. For the CDR3, the DNA is TGCGCCAGCAGCTTGGGCCCTGGGACAGGTTTCTACGAGCAGTACTTC.

The chain couples TRBV27 to TRBJ2-7; no clear D gene. The V end lost 6 bases, the J end lost 4 bases, and 19 bases lay between the germline ends. The V gene's germline CDR1 is MNHEY and CDR2 SMNVEV (reference sequence). This CDR3 has 15 amino acids. The DNA for the CDR3 is TGTGCCAGCAGATTTGGTGGCAGCCTAGAGTACGAGCAGTACTTC. This gives the protein CASRFGGSLEYEQYF.

V usage is TRBV27 and J usage is TRBJ2-7, with TRBD1 identical over 7 bases. Per germline, CDR1 MNHEY and CDR2 SMNVEV (reference sequence). J was trimmed by 3 bases and V by 7 bases; bases with no gene match: 9. The CDR3 extends over 14 amino acids. The CDR3 is CASTPFRGHYEQYF. For the CDR3, the DNA is TGTGCCAGCACCCCCTTTAGGGGGCACTACGAGCAGTACTTC.

The chain carries TRBV18 and TRBJ2-2, with D perhaps matching TRBD1 (5 bases). From germline, CDR1 is KGHSH and CDR2 LQKENI. This CDR3 comprises 17 residues. V lost 2 bases to trimming and J lost 4 bases, with 17 bases between them. This CDR3 is CASSPLVPRDVTGELFF. The CDR3 nucleotides are TGTGCCAGCTCACCATTGGTGCCCAGGGATGTCACCGGGGAGCTGTTTTTT.

J is TRBJ1-2 and V is TRBV19; D is undetermined. CDR1 LNHDA and CDR2 SQIVND come from the germline V gene (reference sequence). V gave up 7 bases and J gave up 2 bases, with 17 bases separating them. This CDR3 spans 15 amino acids. Here the CDR3 DNA reads TGTGCCAGTACCCCGAGCCGGTATCCAAACTATGGCTACACCTTC. Encoded protein: CASTPSRYPNYGYTF.

The chain combines TRBV4-2 with TRBJ2-6, with 7 nucleotides matching TRBD2. V was clipped by 6 bases and J by 3 bases; unmatched bases: 11. From germline, CDR1 is LGHNA and CDR2 YNFKEQ. CDR3 length: 17 residues. The CDR3 protein is CASSGLGRASGANVLTF. The CDR3 coding sequence is TGTGCCAGCAGTGGGTTGGGGAGGGCGAGTGGGGCCAACGTCCTGACTTTC.

The chain carries TRBV10-3 and TRBJ1-4; D is ambiguous. V lost 3 bases to trimming and J lost 0 bases, with 2 bases between them. The CDR3 has 13 amino acids. CDR1 and CDR2 from the germline V gene are ENHRY and SYGVKD. The CDR3 here is CAISEPTNEKLFF. The DNA of the CDR3 is TGTGCCATCAGTGAACCAACTAATGAAAAACTGTTTTTT.

The chain is built from TRBV9 and TRBJ2-5, with a weak D call TRBD1 (5 bases). CDR1 SGDLS and CDR2 YYNGEE come from the germline V gene. The CDR3 sequence is 14 residues long. Trimming stripped 3 bases from V and 7 bases from J, with 16 bases between. CDR3 protein: CASSGRGALGTQYF. The CDR3, as DNA: TGTGCCAGCAGCGGACGTGGGGCATTAGGGACCCAGTACTTC.

The chain uses TRBV5-1 and TRBJ2-3; maybe TRBD2 (5 bases). Trimming took 0 bases from V and 11 from J, leaving 16 bases between them. In germline, CDR1 is SGHRS, CDR2 YFSETQ. CDR3 length: 14 residues. DNA of the CDR3: TGCGCCAGCAGCTTGGTCGGGCCCTCAGGAGGGCAGTATTTT. Amino acid sequence: CASSLVGPSGGQYF.

The rearrangement links TRBV28 to TRBJ2-2; D is undetermined. Germline V lookup: CDR1 MDHEN, CDR2 SYDVKM. The CDR3 has 14 residues. Trimming removed 3 bases from V and 1 base from J, with 6 bases in between. DNA of the CDR3: TGTGCCAGCAGTTTTTACATGAACACCGGGGAGCTGTTTTTT. It encodes CASSFYMNTGELFF.

The chain has TRBV18 and TRBJ1-1; no clear D. This CDR3 has 14 amino acids. V was clipped by 7 bases and J by 0 bases, with 12 bases between them. From germline, CDR1 is KGHSH and CDR2 LQKENI. In nucleotides, the CDR3 is TGTGCCAGCTTGGTGACGGAAATGAACACTGAAGCTTTCTTT. It encodes CASLVTEMNTEAFF.

The J gene is TRBJ2-3, the V gene TRBV11-2; TRBD1 might be the D (6 bases). This CDR3 is built from 13 residues. Germline V gene data show CDR1 as SGHAT and CDR2 as FQNNGV. Trimming cost V 6 bases and J 5 bases, with 12 bases left between them. In DNA, the CDR3 is TGTGCCAGCAGGAAGGGGGTCGGAGATACGCAGTATTTT. Its protein is CASRKGVGDTQYF.

In regard to this clone: Within the sample, other DNA sequences also encode this same CDR3. The chain employs TRBV7-9 and TRBJ2-7; D unclear. This CDR3 is 12 amino acids long. The V end lost 3 bases, the J end lost 3 bases, and 6 bases lay between the germline ends. Germline CDR1 SEHNR, CDR2 FQNEAQ (reference sequence). The CDR3 sequence is CASSFSGYEQYF. CDR3 DNA: TGTGCCAGCAGCTTTTCAGGCTACGAGCAGTACTTC.

This chain connects TRBV28 to TRBJ1-2, with 7 bases identical to TRBD1. The CDR3 runs 18 residues. Germline lookup yields CDR1 MDHEN and CDR2 SYDVKM. Germline trimming cut 3 bases from V and 8 bases from J; bases unmatched to any gene: 21. CDR3 region: CASSFAGGTISSLLGYTF. The CDR3 bases are TGTGCCAGCAGTTTTGCAGGGGGGACTATATCCTCACTTTTGGGCTACACCTTC.

The rearrangement uses TRBV28 and TRBJ2-5; D call uncertain. Between the trimmed V and J ends, which lost 3 bases and 7 bases, there was a span of 12 bases. This CDR3 contains 13 residues. Germline CDR1 reads MDHEN; CDR2 reads SYDVKM. The CDR3 coding sequence is TGTGCCAGCAGTTTGCTGCCGGCGAGGACCCAGTACTTC. This gives the protein CASSLLPARTQYF.

This chain links TRBV25-1 with TRBJ2-1; a possible D gene is TRBD2 (6 bases). V dropped 6 bases and J dropped 8 bases, with 23 bases sitting between them. The CDR3 is 16 amino acids. Per the germline V gene, CDR1 is MGHDK and CDR2 is SYGVNS. The CDR3: CASSASGGPLVDEQFF. CDR3 DNA sequence: TGTGCCAGCAGCGCCTCCGGGGGACCGCTAGTCGATGAGCAGTTCTTC.

Details on this clone: An end of the junction differs from the germline gene, which may be a read error. The chain recombines TRBV11-2 with TRBJ2-4; tentatively, D is TRBD1 (7 bases). The CDR3 extends over 11 amino acids. Per the germline V gene, CDR1 is SGHAT and CDR2 is FQNNGV. The CDR3 DNA reads TGTGCCAGCAGCTCAGGGGGGAGGCCGAACTTC. Amino acids: CASSSGGRPNF. The entire variable domain, with the rest obtained from reference TRBV11-2 and TRBJ2-4, is as follows: EAGVAQSPRYKIIEKRQSVAFWCNPISGHATLYWYQQILGQGPKLLIQFQNNGVVDDSQLPKDRFSAERLKGVDSTLKIQPAKLEDSAVYLCASSSGGRPNFGAGTRLSVL.

The CDR3 DNA follows: TGTGCCAGCAGCCGGGCGGGGGGCACAGATACGCAGTATTTT. Translated, it gives CASSRAGGTDTQYF. The rearrangement links TRBV7-7 to TRBJ2-3; 7 bases are a match to TRBD2. The CDR3 covers 14 residues. Germline trimming cut 5 bases from V and 1 base from J; bases unmatched to any gene: 3. Germline lookup yields CDR1 SSHAT and CDR2 FNYEAQ (reference sequence).

The sample holds one count of this clone. The chain employs TRBV19 and TRBJ1-2; D gene ambiguous. Deletions cut 0 bases from V and 8 bases from J, with 10 bases between. The CDR3 has 13 amino acids. Per the germline V gene, CDR1 is LNHDA and CDR2 is SQIVND (reference sequence). CDR3 bases: TGTGCCAGTAGTATAGATTCAGTCCGAGGCTACACCTTC. Translation gives CASSIDSVRGYTF.

Only a few counts were recorded for this clone. Without the conserved terminal phenylalanine or tryptophan, this CDR3 likely stems from a read error. The limits of the CDR3 on the DNA are not certain, so only TCRdb's listed CDR3 is given. V and J are TRBV10-1 and TRBJ1-3; TRBD1 is the table's D call, not checked against the DNA. Looked up from germline, CDR1 is WNHNN and CDR2 is SYGVQD (reference sequence). The length of the CDR3 is 11 amino acids, counting both ends. CDR3 region: CANPRDRAWSD.

V and J are TRBV5-1 and TRBJ2-3, with D uncertain. The V and J ends lost 2 bases and 5 bases respectively, with 12 bases between them. CDR1 is SGHRS and CDR2 is YFSETQ in the germline V gene. This CDR3 is 14 amino acids long. CDR3 DNA sequence: TGCGCCAGCAGCTTCCAGGATGGTAAAGATACGCAGTATTTT. Translation gives CASSFQDGKDTQYF.

V and J are TRBV29-1 and TRBJ1-2; D might be TRBD1 (5 bases). The CDR3 is made up of 14 amino acids. Germline V gene data show CDR1 as SQVTM and CDR2 as ANQGSEA. V lost 4 bases and J lost 4, with 16 bases in between. The CDR3 is CSVVHIVGVYGYTF. CDR3 bases: TGCAGCGTTGTTCATATCGTGGGGGTCTATGGCTACACCTTC.

V gene TRBV27 combines with J gene TRBJ2-7; D is possibly TRBD1 or TRBD2 (5 bases each). CDR3 size: 12 residues. The germline CDR1 and CDR2 sequences are MNHEY and SMNVEV (reference sequence). Trimming stripped 4 bases from V and 7 bases from J, with 11 bases between. CDR3 region: CASSSGTREQYF. CDR3 in DNA: TGTGCCAGCAGTTCCGGGACCCGGGAGCAGTACTTC.

A single count supports this clone. The V gene is TRBV5-6, the J gene TRBJ2-5; TRBD2 aligns across 7 bases. The CDR3 length is 15 residues. Per the germline V gene, CDR1 is SGHDT and CDR2 is YYEEEE. V was pared by 4 bases and J by 1 base, with 7 bases of the junction left unmatched. Here the CDR3 DNA reads TGTGCCAGCAGCGAATACGGGGAGGGCCAAGAGACCCAGTACTTC. It yields the protein CASSEYGEGQETQYF.

As to this clone: The sample holds other DNA sequences that translate to the same CDR3. This chain uses TRBV9 with TRBJ2-2; no clear D gene. Per germline, CDR1 SGDLS and CDR2 YYNGEE. The CDR3 has 13 residues. Between the trimmed V and J ends, which lost 5 bases and 0 bases, there was a span of 5 bases. CDR3: CASRGANTGELFF. As DNA, the CDR3 is TGTGCCAGCAGAGGAGCGAACACCGGGGAGCTGTTTTTT.